This T cell receptor beta chain was recovered during a study of T cell clonotyping in hematopoietic cell transplantation. This CDR3 comprises 14 residues. Germline CDR1 and CDR2: SGHRS and YFSETQ. Trimming took off 0 bases at V and 1 base at J, with 4 bases between the two ends. About this clone itself: What it binds is unknown.

Findings and caveats of the study: Higher Inverse Simpson Index values in graft donor and pretransplant recipient predicted broader posttransplant TCR diversity.

Profiling relied on immunoSEQ multiplex PCR, and the TCRdb table lists in-frame clones only, not all of them. Of fewer than 30,000 clones detected, approximately 95% appear once; the ten largest clones hold less than 1.5%. V gene TRBV5-1 combines with J gene TRBJ2-2; D uncertain. The sequence derives from a man in his forties or fifties in good health. Some clones in this sample may be carry-over from other donors' samples. Sequenced: peripheral blood mononuclear cells. For the CDR3, the DNA is TGCGCCAGCAGCTTGGCAGGGAACACCGGGGAGCTGTTTTTT. The encoded protein is CASSLAGNTGELFF. Complete variable domain (other parts from reference TRBV5-1 and TRBJ2-2): KAGVTQTPRYLIKTRGQQVTLSCSPISGHRSVSWYQQTPGQGLQFLFEYFSETQRNKGNFPGRFSGRQFSNSRSEMNVSTLELGDSALYLCASSLAGNTGELFFGEGSRLTVL.